Sequencing of this TCR beta chain was carried out in a study of early T cells in non-severe SARS-CoV-2 infection. Study-level results: In VDJdb matching, anti-spike CD8 responses were favored while private and CD4 specificities went missing.

Tagging with unique molecular identifiers was applied to individual cDNA molecules. Via MiXCR, TCRdb re-called the 5' RACE reads, giving one row per CDR3 protein. This sample carries 50,000 to 70,000 distinct CDR3 sequences, around 12% of them seen once, and the ten largest clones take around 4.5%. This clonotype came up many times. The antigen is undetermined. Per germline, CDR1 SGHRS and CDR2 YFSETQ. The CDR3 is made up of 13 amino acids. V shed 4 bases, J shed 1 base, and the junction held 0 bases outside the gene matches. Sequencing was carried out using whole blood. The chain links TRBV5-1 to TRBJ2-7; 9 nucleotides align to TRBD1. This sequence originates from an adult who was a healthcare worker with PCR-confirmed SARS-CoV-2 infection or an uninfected control (not recorded which). CDR3 sequence: CASSGTGSYEQYF. In nucleotides, the CDR3 is TGCGCCAGCAGCGGGACAGGGTCCTACGAGCAGTACTTC.